The clone carrying this T cell receptor (beta chain) was counted ten times or more. The V gene's germline CDR1 is SEHNR and CDR2 FQNEAQ (reference sequence). The ends were cut back, 5 bases at V and 0 bases at J, with 16 bases in the middle. The CDR3 spans 16 residues. Researchers took RNA transcripts and amplified the TCR beta CDR3 regions from them. TCR CDR3 regions were first amplified by RT-PCR with HTBI primers. One entry per CDR3 protein results from TCRdb running MiXCR on the multiplex PCR reads. This table holds under 350,000 distinct CDR3 sequences, 18% found once. Lactation, pregnancy, other autoimmune disease or uncontrolled infection excluded patients. The PBMCs were taken from under 12 ml of fresh peripheral blood. The data were taken from a study of T cells in Graves' hyperthyroidism and ophthalmopathy.

The chain has TRBV7-9 and TRBJ1-1; tentatively, D is TRBD1 (5 bases). Sequencing was performed on blood. The sequence was collected from a woman aged 50 to 60 with Graves' hyperthyroidism. The CDR3 loop is CASSLIRTNMNTEAFF. The CDR3 DNA sequence: TGTGCCAGCAGCCTAATACGGACAAACATGAACACTGAAGCTTTCTTT. The whole variable domain, filled in from reference TRBV7-9 and TRBJ1-1, reads DTGVSQNPRHKITKRGQNVTFRCDPISEHNRLYWYRQTLGQGPEFLTYFQNEAQLEKSRLLSDRFSAERPKGSFSTLEIQRTEQGDSAMYLCASSLIRTNMNTEAFFGQGTRLTVV.